This entry lists 22 T cell receptor beta chains sequenced from one sample in a study of blood T cell repertoires in COVID-19. The protocol was immunoSEQ multiplex PCR, while the TCRdb copy is restricted to in-frame clones and leaves out a portion. The top ten clones hold about 3.7% of a sample with about 140,000 clones, about 83% of them seen once. The sequenced material came from PBMCs or T cells enriched from blood (not recorded which). These receptors all come from a woman in her forties or fifties with acute COVID-19.

The chain is built from TRBV21-1 and TRBJ2-7; the D call TRBD1 from the table was never checked on the DNA. TRBV21-1 is an annotated pseudogene. The CDR3 runs 15 residues. CDR3 nucleotides: TGTGCCAGCAGCAAAAAACCGACAGGGGGCTACGAGCAGTACTTC. Translated: CASSKKPTGGYEQYF.

This chain connects TRBV7-8 to TRBJ2-7, with 8 bases fitting TRBD2. Germline CDR1 reads SGHVS; CDR2 reads FQNEAQ. The J segment lost 4 bases and the V segment lost 6 bases, leaving 11 bases of the junction unmatched. The CDR3 spans 15 residues. The CDR3 nucleotides read TGTGCCAGCAGGCTTAGTCTAGCGGGCAGATACGAGCAGTACTTC. Amino acids: CASRLSLAGRYEQYF.

The chain combines TRBV5-1 with TRBJ1-1; 8 bases are a match to TRBD1. The CDR3 runs to 15 residues. CDR1 SGHRS and CDR2 YFSETQ come from the germline V gene. Trimming cost V 0 bases and J 5 bases; bases outside gene matches: 6. The CDR3 nucleotides are TGCGCCAGCAGCTTGGTTGCAGGGGGCATGACTGAAGCTTTCTTT. Amino acid sequence: CASSLVAGGMTEAFF.

This clone was seen only once. The chain links TRBV15 to TRBJ2-7, with TRBD2 as a possible D gene (5 bases). The V gene's germline CDR1 is LNHNV and CDR2 YYDKDF (reference sequence). V dropped 1 base and J dropped 3 bases, with 7 bases sitting between them. This CDR3 comprises 13 residues. The CDR3 spells CATSRGTDYEQYF. DNA of the CDR3: TGTGCCACCAGCAGAGGGACTGACTACGAGCAGTACTTC.

The sample holds a few counts of this clone. V usage is TRBV4-2 and J usage is TRBJ2-1; TRBD2 might be the D (6 bases). Germline V gene lookup returns CDR1 LGHNA and CDR2 YNFKEQ. With 3 bases removed from V and 7 bases from J, the gap between germline ends came to 19 bases. This CDR3 is 16 amino acids long. CDR3 amino acids: CASSHRVTGEVNEQFF. The CDR3, as DNA: TGTGCCAGCAGCCACCGGGTAACGGGAGAGGTTAATGAGCAGTTCTTC.

CDR3 amino acids: CAWSVTGGGTEAFF. CDR3 DNA: TGTGCCTGGAGTGTAACCGGGGGAGGCACTGAAGCTTTCTTT. This sequence joins TRBV30 and TRBJ1-1, with D tentatively TRBD1 (5 bases). CDR1 is GTSNPN and CDR2 is SVGIG in the germline V gene (reference sequence). The CDR3 consists of 14 residues. The V gene lost 0 bases and the J gene lost 4 bases, with 12 bases spanning the gap.

The genes are TRBV13 and TRBJ2-7; 7 bases are a match to TRBD2. The CDR3 totals 14 residues. Germline CDR1 reads PRHDT; CDR2 reads FYEKMQ (reference sequence). With V trimmed by 5 bases and J by 6 bases, 10 bases remained unmatched. In nucleotides, the CDR3 is TGTGCCAGCAGCAGTACAGGCGGGAGCGTCGAGCAGTACTTC. Its protein product is CASSSTGGSVEQYF.

This CDR3 reads CASGEAGLAQNEQFF. DNA for the CDR3: TGTGCCAGTGGGGAGGCGGGTCTCGCCCAGAATGAGCAGTTCTTC. This chain uses TRBV25-1 with TRBJ2-1; D possibly corresponds to TRBD2 (6 bases). Germline V gives CDR1 MGHDK, CDR2 SYGVNS. V lost 9 bases, J lost 7 bases, and 22 bases lay in between. The CDR3 is 15 residues long.

The chain employs TRBV6-1 and TRBJ2-7; TRBD1 aligns across 9 bases. The CDR3 sequence is 16 residues long. Per germline, CDR1 MNHNS and CDR2 SASEGT. The ends lost 4 bases at V and 1 base at J; junction bases unmatched: 8. CDR3 coding DNA: TGTGCCAGCAGTGTCGAAGTAGGACAGGGGTCCTACGAGCAGTACTTC. Translated: CASSVEVGQGSYEQYF.

CDR3 protein: CASSPPGQGWAQYF. As DNA, the CDR3 is TGTGCCAGCTCACCACCGGGACAGGGTTGGGCCCAGTACTTC. The chain employs TRBV18 and TRBJ2-5; TRBD1 aligns across 9 bases. Germline V gene data show CDR1 as KGHSH and CDR2 as LQKENI. The CDR3 runs to 14 residues. The V gene end was trimmed by 0 bases and the J gene end by 9 bases; junction bases not matched to a gene: 5.

In this sample, this clone turned up once. J is TRBJ2-2 and V is TRBV30; 7 positions agree with TRBD1. The CDR3 covers 13 residues. With 3 bases clipped from V and 5 bases from J, the junction kept 3 bases outside the gene matches. Looked up from germline, CDR1 is GTSNPN and CDR2 is SVGIG (reference sequence). CDR3 nucleotide sequence: TGTGCCTGGAGGGAACAGGGGACCGGGGAGCTGTTTTTT. Translated: CAWREQGTGELFF.

This sequence joins TRBV11-2 and TRBJ2-1; 10 nucleotides align to TRBD2. This CDR3 has 19 residues. Germline V gene data show CDR1 as SGHAT and CDR2 as FQNNGV. Trimming took 4 bases from V and 8 from J; bases not matched to a gene: 20. This CDR3 is CASSSIISLAGVSRYEQFF. In nucleotides, the CDR3 is TGTGCCAGCAGCTCCATCATTTCTCTAGCGGGGGTTTCCCGTTATGAGCAGTTCTTC.

This clone was seen more than once but under ten times. This chain connects TRBV5-4 to TRBJ1-2, with D tentatively TRBD1 (6 bases). Germline CDR1 SGHNT, CDR2 YYREEE (reference sequence). CDR3 length equals 15 residues. The germline V and J ends were trimmed by 2 bases and 1 base, with 12 bases remaining between them. As DNA, the CDR3 is TGTGCCAGCAGCTTCCCAGACAGGCTTAACTATGGCTACACCTTC. It is translated as CASSFPDRLNYGYTF.

This chain uses TRBV6-4 with TRBJ2-6; 10 bases fit TRBD1. The CDR3 has 16 residues. V shed 5 bases and J 2 bases; nucleotides not matched to a gene: 3. Germline V gives CDR1 MRHNA, CDR2 SNTAGT. CDR3 loop: CASSRTGGTGANVLTF. The CDR3 region has the DNA TGTGCCAGCAGTCGGACAGGGGGTACTGGGGCCAACGTCCTGACTTTC.

The rearrangement joins TRBV28 to TRBJ1-2, with D possibly matching TRBD1 (6 bases). Per germline, CDR1 MDHEN and CDR2 SYDVKM. CDR3 length: 14 amino acids. V shed 3 bases and J shed 8 bases, with 16 bases lying between them. CDR3: CASSFFNRDGGYTF. The CDR3 DNA reads TGTGCCAGCAGTTTTTTTAACAGGGATGGGGGCTACACCTTC.

The V call is TRBV3-1 (or the pseudogene TRBV3-2), the J call TRBJ1-5; D is ambiguous. Germline V gives CDR1 LGHDT, CDR2 YNNKEL (reference sequence). There are 15 residues in the CDR3. Trimming removed 4 bases at V and 4 bases at J, with 14 bases between. This chain's CDR3 is CASSPQMGPNQPQHF. The CDR3 DNA reads as TGTGCCAGCAGCCCTCAGATGGGCCCAAATCAGCCCCAGCATTTT.

The J gene is TRBJ2-7, the V gene TRBV7-8; tentatively, D is TRBD2 (6 bases). Trimming shortened V by 3 bases and J by 3 bases, and 15 bases separated the two germline ends. This CDR3 spans 15 amino acids. CDR1 is SGHVS and CDR2 is FQNEAQ in the germline V gene. The CDR3 DNA follows: TGTGCCAGCAGCTTCCAAACTAGCCAATTCTACGAGCAGTACTTC. This encodes CASSFQTSQFYEQYF.

V is TRBV5-1 and J is TRBJ2-1; D is undetermined. Trimming removed 2 bases at V and 5 bases at J, with 8 bases between. Germline V gene lookup returns CDR1 SGHRS and CDR2 YFSETQ. This CDR3 is 13 amino acids long. The CDR3 loop reads CASSLQNNNEQFF. The CDR3 region has the DNA TGCGCCAGCAGCTTACAGAACAACAATGAGCAGTTCTTC. Looking up the rest from reference TRBV5-1 and TRBJ2-1 gives the full variable domain: KAGVTQTPRYLIKTRGQQVTLSCSPISGHRSVSWYQQTPGQGLQFLFEYFSETQRNKGNFPGRFSGRQFSNSRSEMNVSTLELGDSALYLCASSLQNNNEQFFGPGTRLTVL.

The CDR3 region is CASSGVGADTQYF. CDR3 in DNA: TGTGCCAGCAGTGGCGTCGGGGCAGATACGCAGTATTTT. J is TRBJ2-3 and V is TRBV2; a weak D match, TRBD2 (5 bases). This CDR3 is 13 amino acids long. Germline CDR1 SNHLY, CDR2 FYNNEI. V lost 4 bases, J lost 4 bases, and 9 bases lay in between.

V and J are TRBV27 and TRBJ2-1, with 8 bases aligning to TRBD2. V lost 5 bases and J lost 10; bases outside the gene matches: 10. Germline-derived CDR1 and CDR2 are MNHEY and SMNVEV (reference sequence). The CDR3 is made up of 14 amino acids. The CDR3: CASSAAGPGGEQFF. The CDR3 nucleotides are TGTGCCAGCAGTGCAGCGGGACCGGGGGGGGAGCAGTTCTTC.

This clone is a singleton in its sample. The gene calls are TRBV11-2 and TRBJ1-3; D is undetermined. The CDR3 has 12 residues. V lost 10 bases, J lost 9 bases, and 16 bases lay in between. Germline values: CDR1 SGHAT, CDR2 FQNNGV. The CDR3 sequence is CATISNSGTIYF. In DNA, the CDR3 is TGTGCCACCATATCGAACAGTGGCACCATATATTTT.

The V and J genes are TRBV5-1 and TRBJ2-5; TRBD2 matches 13 bases. Germline CDR1 SGHRS, CDR2 YFSETQ. The J segment lost 6 bases and the V segment lost 3 bases, leaving 5 bases of the junction unmatched. The CDR3 extends over 15 amino acids. The CDR3 loop reads CASSSTGLAGKTQYF. CDR3 nucleotides: TGCGCCAGCAGCTCTACGGGACTAGCGGGGAAGACCCAGTACTTC.